This T cell receptor (beta chain) was profiled in a study of T-cell memory formation after mild COVID-19. Study overall: Largely, TCR clusters stayed within a single donor.

The CDR3 length is 19 residues. V lost 0 bases, J lost 0 bases, and 10 bases stayed unmatched. Looked up from germline, CDR1 is SGHAT and CDR2 is FQNNGV. Broader study findings: Still unconfirmed is whether the second-wave clones peaking on day 37 recognized SARS-CoV-2. Clones shrinking from day 15 to 85 showed even CD4/CD8 mixes; later expanders tilted CD4+.

In its sample, this clonotype was seen a few times. Its antigen is unidentified. MiXCR, applied by TCRdb to the 5' RACE reads, yields one record per CDR3 protein. This sample yields about 540,000 distinct CDR3 sequences, of which approximately 20% are seen a single time; under 15% belongs to the top ten. This clonotype was sampled from an adult woman who had mild COVID-19 (a few samples of this study predate the infection). Cell type and time point are not known. The sample comprised PBMCs or a T cell subset sorted from them (not recorded which). This chain joins TRBV11-2 and TRBJ2-1, with 8 bases that match TRBD2. The CDR3 nucleotides read TGTGCCAGCAGCTTAGATTCGGCAGCGGGGGTAAACTCCTACAATGAGCAGTTCTTC. Translated: CASSLDSAAGVNSYNEQFF.